The present TCR beta chain was sequenced within a study of T cell changes during pregnancy in multiple sclerosis. Here immunoSEQ multiplex PCR was the method, and the copy in TCRdb shows in-frame clones only, minus some. The sample lists 55,000 to 70,000 clones; around 92% were seen once. This CDR3 is built from 15 residues. V was pared by 4 bases and J by 5 bases, with 5 bases of the junction left unmatched. From germline, CDR1 is KGHSH and CDR2 LQKENI. This TCR derives from a female donor in good health, enrolled as a control in a pregnancy study. The specimen comprised peripheral blood, sampled in the second trimester of pregnancy. V is TRBV18 and J is TRBJ2-7, with 13 bases aligning to TRBD2. The CDR3 is CASSLGTSGINEQYF. In DNA form, the CDR3 reads TGTGCCAGCTCACTCGGGACTAGCGGGATCAACGAGCAGTACTTC. The whole variable domain, remainder taken from reference TRBV18 and TRBJ2-7, is NAGVMQNPRHLVRRRGQEARLRCSPMKGHSHVYWYRQLPEEGLKFMVYLQKENIIDESGMPKERFSAEFPKEGPSILRIQQVVRGDSAAYFCASSLGTSGINEQYFGPGTRLTVT.